The sequence of this TCR beta chain was determined in a study of cytomegalovirus exposure and HLA in healthy donors. The PCR made use of 60 Vbeta and 13 Jbeta primers. Measured with immunoSEQ multiplex PCR; TCRdb has only the in-frame clones, and not every one. The sample lists 180,000 or so clones, around 80% seen once, with 1.5% to 2% in the top ten. With V trimmed by 0 bases and J by 10 bases, 11 bases remained unmatched. The length of the CDR3 is 15 residues. The germline CDR1 and CDR2 sequences are MGHRA and YSYEKL. This clone was recorded a few times. The chain has TRBV4-1 and TRBJ1-1, with 7 positions matching TRBD1. The specimen sequenced was PBMCs. This receptor was taken from a woman aged 25-40 years in good health and CMV-seronegative. The CDR3 sequence is CASSQDYGRGMIAFF. DNA for the CDR3: TGCGCCAGCAGCCAAGATTACGGCAGGGGGATGATAGCTTTCTTT.